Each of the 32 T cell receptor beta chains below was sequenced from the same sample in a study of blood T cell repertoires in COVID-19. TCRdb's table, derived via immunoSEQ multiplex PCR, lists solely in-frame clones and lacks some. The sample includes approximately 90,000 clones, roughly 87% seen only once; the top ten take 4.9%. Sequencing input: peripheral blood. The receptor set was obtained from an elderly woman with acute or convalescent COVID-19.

CDR3 nucleotide sequence: TGTGCCAGCGCGACTAGCGGGGGTGTAAATACGCAGTATTTT. It codes for CASATSGGVNTQYF. The rearrangement links TRBV6-6 to TRBJ2-3; 12 bases align to TRBD2. In germline, CDR1 is MNHNY, CDR2 SVGAGI (reference sequence). The CDR3 sequence is 14 residues long. Trimming at V came to 8 bases and at J to 7 bases, leaving 7 bases not matched to a gene.

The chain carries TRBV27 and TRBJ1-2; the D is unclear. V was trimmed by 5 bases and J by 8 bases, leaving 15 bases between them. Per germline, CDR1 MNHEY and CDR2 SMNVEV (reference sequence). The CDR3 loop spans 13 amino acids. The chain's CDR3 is CASSRVGGLGYTF. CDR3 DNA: TGTGCCAGCAGTCGGGTGGGAGGGTTAGGCTACACCTTC.

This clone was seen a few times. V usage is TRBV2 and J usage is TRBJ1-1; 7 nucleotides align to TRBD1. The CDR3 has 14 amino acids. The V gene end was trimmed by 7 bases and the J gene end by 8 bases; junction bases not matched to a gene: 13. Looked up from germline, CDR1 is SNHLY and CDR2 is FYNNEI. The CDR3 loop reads CASMREFRDREAFF. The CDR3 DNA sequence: TGTGCCAGCATGAGAGAATTCCGGGACAGAGAAGCTTTCTTT.

The CDR3: CASSFPRDRQETQYF. DNA for the CDR3: TGTGCCAGCAGTTTCCCCCGGGACAGGCAAGAGACCCAGTACTTC. This chain uses TRBV25-1 with TRBJ2-5, with TRBD1 matching 8 bases. J was trimmed by 2 bases and V by 5 bases; bases with no gene match: 7. CDR3 length equals 15 residues. Looked up from germline, CDR1 is MGHDK and CDR2 is SYGVNS.

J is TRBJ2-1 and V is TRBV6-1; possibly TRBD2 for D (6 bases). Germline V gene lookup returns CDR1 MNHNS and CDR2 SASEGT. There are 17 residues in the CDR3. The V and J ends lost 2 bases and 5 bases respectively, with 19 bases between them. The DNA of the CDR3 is TGTGCCAGCAGTGAATTCGGGAGACCCTTTCTCAACAATGAGCAGTTCTTC. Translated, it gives CASSEFGRPFLNNEQFF.

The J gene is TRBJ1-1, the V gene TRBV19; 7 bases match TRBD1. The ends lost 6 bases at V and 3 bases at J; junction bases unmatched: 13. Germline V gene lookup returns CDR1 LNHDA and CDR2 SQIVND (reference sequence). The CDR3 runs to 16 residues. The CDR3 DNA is TGTGCCAGTAGCGGGATCAGACAGGGTCGGCACACTGAAGCTTTCTTT. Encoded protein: CASSGIRQGRHTEAFF. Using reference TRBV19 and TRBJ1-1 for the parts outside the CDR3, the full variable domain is DGGITQSPKYLFRKEGQNVTLSCEQNLNHDAMYWYRQDPGQGLRLIYYSQIVNDFQKGDIAEGYSVSREKKESFPLTVTSAQKNPTAFYLCASSGIRQGRHTEAFFGQGTRLTVV.

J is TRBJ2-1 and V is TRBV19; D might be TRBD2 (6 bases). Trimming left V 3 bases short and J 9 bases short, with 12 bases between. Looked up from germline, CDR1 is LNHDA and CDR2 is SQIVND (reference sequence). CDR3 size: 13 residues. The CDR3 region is CASSMSGVGEQFF. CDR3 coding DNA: TGTGCCAGTAGTATGTCGGGGGTGGGTGAGCAGTTCTTC.

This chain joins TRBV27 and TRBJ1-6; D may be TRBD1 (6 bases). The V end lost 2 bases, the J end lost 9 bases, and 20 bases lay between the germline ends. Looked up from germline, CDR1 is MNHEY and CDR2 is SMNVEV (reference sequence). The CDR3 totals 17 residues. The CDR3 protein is CASSLRGTGQRSSPLHF. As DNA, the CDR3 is TGTGCCAGCAGTTTACGGGGAACAGGGCAAAGGAGTTCACCCCTCCACTTT.

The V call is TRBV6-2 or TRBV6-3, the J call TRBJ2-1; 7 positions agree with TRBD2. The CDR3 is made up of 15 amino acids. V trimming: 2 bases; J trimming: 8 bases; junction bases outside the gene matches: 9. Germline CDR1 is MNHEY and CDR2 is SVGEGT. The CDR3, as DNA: TGTGCCAGCAGTTACCCTGGACTAGTTGGCGATGAGCAGTTCTTC. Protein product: CASSYPGLVGDEQFF.

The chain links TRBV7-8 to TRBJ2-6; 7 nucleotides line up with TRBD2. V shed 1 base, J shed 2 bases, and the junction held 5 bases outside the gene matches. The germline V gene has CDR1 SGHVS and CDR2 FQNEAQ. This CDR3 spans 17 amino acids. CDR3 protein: CASSLVFRGAGANVLTF. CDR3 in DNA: TGTGCCAGCAGCTTAGTATTTCGGGGGGCTGGGGCCAACGTCCTGACTTTC.

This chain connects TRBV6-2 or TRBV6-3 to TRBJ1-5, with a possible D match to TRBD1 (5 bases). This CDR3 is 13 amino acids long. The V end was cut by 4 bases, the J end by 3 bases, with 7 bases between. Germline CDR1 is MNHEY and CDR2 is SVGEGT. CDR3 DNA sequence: TGTGCCAGCAGTTGGGGGGACAATCAGCCCCAGCATTTT. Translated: CASSWGDNQPQHF.

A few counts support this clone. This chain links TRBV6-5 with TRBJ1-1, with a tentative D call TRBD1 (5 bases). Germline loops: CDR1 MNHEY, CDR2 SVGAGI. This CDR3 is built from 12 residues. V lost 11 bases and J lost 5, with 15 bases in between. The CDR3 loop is CAGGGSRTEAFF. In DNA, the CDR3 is TGTGCCGGCGGGGGTTCGAGAACTGAAGCTTTCTTT.

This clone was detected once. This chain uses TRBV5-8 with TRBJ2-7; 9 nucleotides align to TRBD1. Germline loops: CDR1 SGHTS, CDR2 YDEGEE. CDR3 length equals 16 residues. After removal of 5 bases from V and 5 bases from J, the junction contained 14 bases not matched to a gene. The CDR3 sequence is CASSRRGTGGIHEQYF. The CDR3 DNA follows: TGTGCCAGCAGTCGAAGAGGAACAGGGGGCATTCACGAGCAGTACTTC.

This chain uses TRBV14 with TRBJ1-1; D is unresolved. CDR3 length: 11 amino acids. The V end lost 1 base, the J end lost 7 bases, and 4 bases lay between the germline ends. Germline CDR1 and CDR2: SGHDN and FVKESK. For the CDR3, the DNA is TGTGCCAGCAGCCAAGGCGTTGAAGCTTTCTTT. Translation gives CASSQGVEAFF.

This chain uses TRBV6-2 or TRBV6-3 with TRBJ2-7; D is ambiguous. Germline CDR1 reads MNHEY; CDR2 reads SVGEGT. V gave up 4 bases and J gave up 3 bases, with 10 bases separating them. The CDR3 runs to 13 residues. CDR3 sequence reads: CASSFRLSYEQYF. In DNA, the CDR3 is TGTGCCAGCAGTTTTAGATTGAGCTACGAGCAGTACTTC.

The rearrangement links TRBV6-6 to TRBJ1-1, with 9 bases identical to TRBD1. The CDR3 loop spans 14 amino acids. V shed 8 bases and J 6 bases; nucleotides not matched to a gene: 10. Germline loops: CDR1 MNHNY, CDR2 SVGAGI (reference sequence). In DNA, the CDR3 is TGTGCCAGCCCTCGAACAGGGGGCCTCGCTGAAGCTTTCTTT. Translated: CASPRTGGLAEAFF.

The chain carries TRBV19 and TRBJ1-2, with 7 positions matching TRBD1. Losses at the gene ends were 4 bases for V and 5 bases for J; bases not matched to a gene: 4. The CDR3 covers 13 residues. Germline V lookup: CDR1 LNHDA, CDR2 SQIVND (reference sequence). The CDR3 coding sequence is TGTGCCAGTAGTAACAGGGGCGGTTATGGCTACACCTTC. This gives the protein CASSNRGGYGYTF.

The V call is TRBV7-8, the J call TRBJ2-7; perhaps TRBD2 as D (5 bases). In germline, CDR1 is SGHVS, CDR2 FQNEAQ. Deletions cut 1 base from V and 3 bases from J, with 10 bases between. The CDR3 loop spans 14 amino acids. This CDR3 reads CASSLGREDYEQYF. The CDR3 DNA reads TGTGCCAGCAGCTTAGGACGGGAAGACTACGAGCAGTACTTC.

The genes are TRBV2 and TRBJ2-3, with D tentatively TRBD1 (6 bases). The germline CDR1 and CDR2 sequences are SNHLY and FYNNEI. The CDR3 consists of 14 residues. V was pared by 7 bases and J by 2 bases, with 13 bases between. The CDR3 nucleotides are TGTGCCAGCACCCGGACAGCTTCCACAGATACGCAGTATTTT. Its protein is CASTRTASTDTQYF.

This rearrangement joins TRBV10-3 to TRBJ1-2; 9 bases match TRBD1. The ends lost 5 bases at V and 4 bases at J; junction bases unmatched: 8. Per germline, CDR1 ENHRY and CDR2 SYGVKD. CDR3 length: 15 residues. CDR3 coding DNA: TGTGCCATCAGTCCACGACAGGGGGAGGGCTATGGCTACACCTTC. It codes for CAISPRQGEGYGYTF.

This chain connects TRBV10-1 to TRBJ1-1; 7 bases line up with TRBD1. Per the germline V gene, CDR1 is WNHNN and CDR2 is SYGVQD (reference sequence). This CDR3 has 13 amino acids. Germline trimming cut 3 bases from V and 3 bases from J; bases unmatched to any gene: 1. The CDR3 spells CASSEGGHTEAFF. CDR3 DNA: TGCGCCAGCAGTGAAGGGGGCCACACTGAAGCTTTCTTT.

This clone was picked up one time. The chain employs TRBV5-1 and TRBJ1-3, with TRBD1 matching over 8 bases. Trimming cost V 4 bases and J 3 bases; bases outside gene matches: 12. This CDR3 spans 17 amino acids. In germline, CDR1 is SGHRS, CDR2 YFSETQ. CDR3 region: CASSPWNGQGSGNTIYF. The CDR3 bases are TGCGCCAGCAGCCCTTGGAATGGACAGGGCAGTGGAAACACCATATATTTT.

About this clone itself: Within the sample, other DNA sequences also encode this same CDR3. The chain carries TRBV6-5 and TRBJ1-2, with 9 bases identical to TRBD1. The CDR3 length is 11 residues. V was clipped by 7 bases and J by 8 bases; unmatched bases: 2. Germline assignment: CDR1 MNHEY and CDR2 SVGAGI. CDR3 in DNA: TGTGCCAGCAATGGACAGGGGGGCTACACCTTC. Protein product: CASNGQGGYTF.

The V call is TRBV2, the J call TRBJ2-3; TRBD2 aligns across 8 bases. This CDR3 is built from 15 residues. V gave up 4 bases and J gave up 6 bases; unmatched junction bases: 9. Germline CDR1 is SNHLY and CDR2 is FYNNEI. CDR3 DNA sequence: TGTGCCAGCAGTGTTGCGGGAGGAAAGGGGGATACGCAGTATTTT. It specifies CASSVAGGKGDTQYF.

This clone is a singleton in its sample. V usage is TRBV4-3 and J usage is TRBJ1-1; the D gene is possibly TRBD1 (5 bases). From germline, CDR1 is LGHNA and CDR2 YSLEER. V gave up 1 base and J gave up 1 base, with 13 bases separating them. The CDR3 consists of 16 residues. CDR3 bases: TGCGCCAGCAGCCAAGGAATTGTGGGGGGGAACACTGAAGCTTTCTTT. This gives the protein CASSQGIVGGNTEAFF.

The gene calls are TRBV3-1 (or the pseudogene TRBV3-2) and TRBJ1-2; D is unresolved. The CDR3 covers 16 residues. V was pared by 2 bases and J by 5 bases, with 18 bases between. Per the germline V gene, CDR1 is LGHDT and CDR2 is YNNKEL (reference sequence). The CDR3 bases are TGTGCCAGCAGCCAATTATATCCGAGCCCCCGATATGGCTACACCTTC. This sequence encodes CASSQLYPSPRYGYTF.

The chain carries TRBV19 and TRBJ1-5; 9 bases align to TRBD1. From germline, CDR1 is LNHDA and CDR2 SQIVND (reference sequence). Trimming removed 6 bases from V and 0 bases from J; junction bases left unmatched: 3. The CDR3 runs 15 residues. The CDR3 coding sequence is TGTGCCAGTAGGGGGACAGGGTCTAGCAATCAGCCCCAGCATTTT. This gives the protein CASRGTGSSNQPQHF.

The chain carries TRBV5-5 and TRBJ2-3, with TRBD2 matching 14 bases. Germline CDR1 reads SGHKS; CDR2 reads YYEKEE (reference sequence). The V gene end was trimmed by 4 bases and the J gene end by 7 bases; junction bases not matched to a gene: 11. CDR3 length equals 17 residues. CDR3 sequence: CASSISPGTSGSYTQYF. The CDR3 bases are TGTGCCAGCAGCATATCGCCCGGGACTAGCGGGAGCTATACGCAGTATTTT.

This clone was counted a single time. The CDR3 sequence: CASQGDEKLFF. CDR3 bases: TGTGCCAGCCAGGGGGATGAAAAACTGTTTTTT. This chain uses TRBV19 with TRBJ1-4; TRBD1 aligns across 7 bases. CDR1 LNHDA and CDR2 SQIVND come from the germline V gene (reference sequence). The CDR3 contains 11 residues. The trim removed 9 bases at V and 6 bases at J, leaving 1 base unmatched.

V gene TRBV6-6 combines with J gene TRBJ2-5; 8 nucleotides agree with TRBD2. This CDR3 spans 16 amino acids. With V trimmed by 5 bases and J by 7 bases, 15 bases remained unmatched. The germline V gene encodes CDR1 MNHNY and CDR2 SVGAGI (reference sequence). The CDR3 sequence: CASSISSGGDAGTQYF. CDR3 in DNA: TGTGCCAGCAGTATATCGAGCGGGGGTGACGCTGGGACCCAGTACTTC.

DNA for the CDR3: TGTGCCAGCAGCCCCCTAACCCAGACAGTCTATGGCTACACCTTC. This gives the protein CASSPLTQTVYGYTF. The chain has TRBV7-9 and TRBJ1-2; perhaps TRBD1 as D (5 bases). V was cut by 5 bases and J by 4 bases, with 17 bases left in between. The CDR3 is 15 residues long. Germline V gene data show CDR1 as SEHNR and CDR2 as FQNEAQ (reference sequence).

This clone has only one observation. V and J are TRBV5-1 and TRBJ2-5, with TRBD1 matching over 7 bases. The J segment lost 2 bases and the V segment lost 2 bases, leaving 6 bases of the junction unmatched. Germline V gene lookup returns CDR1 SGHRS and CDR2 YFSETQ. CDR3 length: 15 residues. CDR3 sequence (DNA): TGCGCCAGCAGCTTCGGAGACAGGGATCAAGAGACCCAGTACTTC. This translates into CASSFGDRDQETQYF.